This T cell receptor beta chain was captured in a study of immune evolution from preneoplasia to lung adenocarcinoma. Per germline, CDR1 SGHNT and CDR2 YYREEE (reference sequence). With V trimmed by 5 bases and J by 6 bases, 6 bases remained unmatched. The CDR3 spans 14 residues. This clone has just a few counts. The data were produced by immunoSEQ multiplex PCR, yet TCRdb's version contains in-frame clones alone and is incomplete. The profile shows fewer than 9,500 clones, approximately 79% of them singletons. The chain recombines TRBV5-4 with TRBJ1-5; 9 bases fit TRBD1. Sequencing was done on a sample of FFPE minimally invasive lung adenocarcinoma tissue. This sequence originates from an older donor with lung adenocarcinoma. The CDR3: CASSRDREVQPQHF. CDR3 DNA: TGTGCCAGCAGTCGGGACAGGGAGGTTCAGCCCCAGCATTTT.